These 3 T cell receptor beta chains came from one sample sequenced in a study of T cell responses to AZD1222 COVID-19 vaccine. The assay was immunoSEQ multiplex PCR, and TCRdb's table has in-frame clones only and misses some. The sample lists 90,000 to 120,000 clones; 87% were seen once. This specimen consisted of peripheral blood, obtained on day 0 of AZD1222 vaccination. These receptors originate from an adult in good health.

This chain links TRBV7-8 with TRBJ1-2, with D perhaps TRBD1 (5 bases). Trimming removed 3 bases at V and 8 bases at J, with 19 bases between. The germline CDR1 and CDR2 sequences are SGHVS and FQNEAQ. The CDR3 extends over 15 amino acids. The CDR3 loop reads CASSLARESFGGYTF. In nucleotides, the CDR3 is TGTGCCAGCAGCTTGGCCAGGGAAAGTTTTGGCGGCTACACCTTC.

The CDR3 spells CASSFSPGSISGNTIYF. CDR3 bases: TGTGCCAGCAGTTTTTCCCCAGGGTCAATATCTGGAAACACCATATATTTT. This chain links TRBV28 with TRBJ1-3, with D possibly matching TRBD1 (5 bases). Trimming took off 3 bases at V and 1 base at J, with 16 bases between the two ends. The CDR3 spans 17 residues. Germline values: CDR1 MDHEN, CDR2 SYDVKM. The complete variable domain, with remaining parts taken from reference TRBV28 and TRBJ1-3, reads DVKVTQSSRYLVKRTGEKVFLECVQDMDHENMFWYRQDPGLGLRLIYFSYDVKMKEKGDIPEGYSVSREKKERFSLILESASTNQTSMYLCASSFSPGSISGNTIYFGEGSWLTVV.

The V and J genes are TRBV7-2 and TRBJ2-1; 8 bases fit TRBD2. This CDR3 has 14 amino acids. Germline V gene data show CDR1 as SGHTA and CDR2 as FQGNSA. V was pared by 5 bases and J by 7 bases, with 7 bases of the junction left unmatched. DNA for the CDR3: TGTGCCAGCAGCCCGCGGACTAGCAATAATGAGCAGTTCTTC. Its translation is CASSPRTSNNEQFF.